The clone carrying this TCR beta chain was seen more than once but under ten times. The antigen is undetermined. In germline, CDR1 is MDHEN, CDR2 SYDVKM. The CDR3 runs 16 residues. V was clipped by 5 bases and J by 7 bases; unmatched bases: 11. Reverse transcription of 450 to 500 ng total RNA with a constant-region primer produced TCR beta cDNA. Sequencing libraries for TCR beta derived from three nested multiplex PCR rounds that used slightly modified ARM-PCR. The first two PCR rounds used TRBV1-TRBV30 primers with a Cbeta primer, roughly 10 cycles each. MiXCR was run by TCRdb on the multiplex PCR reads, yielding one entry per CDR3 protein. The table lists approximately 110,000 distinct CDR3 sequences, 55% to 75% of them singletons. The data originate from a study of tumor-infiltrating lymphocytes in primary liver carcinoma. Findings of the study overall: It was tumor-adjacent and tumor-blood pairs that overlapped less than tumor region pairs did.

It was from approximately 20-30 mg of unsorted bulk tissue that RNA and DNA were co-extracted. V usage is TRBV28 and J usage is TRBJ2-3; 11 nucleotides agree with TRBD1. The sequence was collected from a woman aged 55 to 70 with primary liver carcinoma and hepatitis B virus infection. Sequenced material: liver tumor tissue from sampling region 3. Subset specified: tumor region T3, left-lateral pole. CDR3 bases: TGTGCCAGCAGTCGGGGCCGGGACAGGGGGAGGTATACGCAGTATTTT. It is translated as CASSRGRDRGRYTQYF.